This TCR beta chain was sequenced during a study of human T cells and chemical hapten exposure. Looking at the study overall: In the roughly 25-week study, patients were dosed weekly with diphenylcyclopropenone on the scalp throughout.

The CDR3 sequence is 16 residues long. V shed 3 bases and J shed 6 bases, with 18 bases lying between them. Germline CDR1 and CDR2: MNHNS and SASEGT. Comment on this clonotype: Its matching antigen is unknown.

The time point here: patch test 3, about 24 weeks after DPC sensitization. Treatment described: therapeutic diphenylcyclopropenone sensitization with weekly scalp DPC. Each CDR3 protein gets one entry after TCRdb re-called the RACE reads with MiXCR. The table records some 110,000 distinct CDR3 sequences, about 11% of them present only once. Broader study findings: While controls formed fewer of them, expanded TCRs formed significantly more large CDR3 similarity clusters.

The clonotype originates from a woman in her fifties or sixties with alopecia areata. Some clones in this sample may be carry-over from other donors' samples. The chain joins TRBV6-1 to TRBJ1-3; TRBD1 is a possible D gene (6 bases). This material consisted of whole blood, taken in connection with sensitization to the hapten diphenylcyclopropenone (DPC). The CDR3 DNA sequence: TGTGCCAGCAGTGAGAGTCTCGGACAGAGCACAAACACCATATATTTT. It translates to CASSESLGQSTNTIYF.